This entry features one TCR beta chain sequence. These data belong to a study of T-cell reconstitution after alpha-beta-depleted transplantation in children. Molecular barcoding with unique molecular identifiers was used for the TCRbeta library. TCRdb fed the PCR reads into MiXCR, producing one record per CDR3 protein. The table records over 150,000 distinct CDR3 sequences, approximately 6.8% of them present only once. Deletions cut 0 bases from V and 2 bases from J, with 11 bases between. Germline CDR1 SGHRS, CDR2 YFSETQ. This CDR3 comprises 15 residues. The chain has TRBV5-1 and TRBJ1-1; no firm D call. This TCR derives from a human donor who donated a stem cell graft to a child with Wiskott-Aldrich syndrome. Sequencing was performed on PBMCs from the stem cell graft donor, taken from the stem cell graft. The CDR3 region is CASSLVRDGNTEAFF. CDR3 bases: TGCGCCAGCAGCTTGGTGAGAGACGGTAACACTGAAGCTTTCTTT.